A single TCR beta chain is shown here with its context. Its matching antigen is unknown. After removal of 5 bases from V and 1 base from J, the junction contained 4 bases not matched to a gene. There are 14 residues in the CDR3. CDR1 is MNHNS, CDR2 SASEGT, per germline. Treatment of the sample: approximately 10-day PBMC culture with coronavirus spike peptide pools or control peptides (ViraFEST assay). These CD4+ T cells came from an unexposed donor, sampled before the COVID-19 pandemic (2011-2018). The Oncomine TCR Beta short-read assay sequenced DNA from cultured CD4+ T cells. After culture, CD4+ T cells served as the source for genomic DNA extraction. One entry per CDR3 protein results from TCRdb running MiXCR on the PCR reads. This table has several thousand distinct CDR3 sequences, around 47% appearing once. The data were obtained in a study of vaccination and CD4 T cells after COVID-19. Study details: Diagnosis preceded the drawing of post-COVID samples by a median roughly 96 days (range 35 to 161). Stimulation of cells relied on overlapping spike peptides derived from SARS-CoV-2, HCoV-NL63, HCoV-OC43 and HCoV-229E. General study results and limits: Convalescent patients displayed a median about 85% of reactive clones emerging only post-vaccination.

This chain joins TRBV6-1 and TRBJ1-1, with 7 positions matching TRBD1. The TCR originated in a human donor in good health. The sample comprised CD4+ T cells from blood, cultured in vitro. DNA for the CDR3: TGTGCCAGCAGTCGGACAGGCGGGAACACTGAAGCTTTCTTT. The encoded protein is CASSRTGGNTEAFF.